This T cell receptor beta chain was recovered during a study of T-cell memory formation after mild COVID-19. Each CDR3 protein gets one entry after TCRdb re-called the 5' RACE reads with MiXCR. The table records around 180,000 distinct CDR3 sequences, 16% of them present only once. This CDR3 is built from 12 residues. Germline V lookup: CDR1 MNHNS, CDR2 SASEGT. With 8 bases clipped from V and 14 bases from J, the junction kept 8 bases outside the gene matches. The sequenced sample was PBMCs or a T cell subset sorted from them (not recorded which). This sequence joins TRBV6-1 and TRBJ2-3; TRBD1 aligns across 12 bases. The sequence came from an adult woman who had mild COVID-19 (a few samples of this study predate the infection). Cell type and time point are not known. Here the CDR3 reads CASSGQGAWGYF. The CDR3 DNA reads as TGTGCCAGCTCGGGACAGGGGGCCTGGGGGTATTTT.